The present T cell receptor (beta chain) was sequenced within a study of cytomegalovirus exposure and HLA in healthy donors. About this clone itself: The antigen remains undetermined.

13 Jbeta primers and 60 Vbeta primers were used for the PCR. Assay: immunoSEQ multiplex PCR; the TCRdb copy retains only in-frame clones and omits some. The sample shows approximately 220,000 clones, 60% to 80% of them seen only once. Germline CDR1 reads SGHTA; CDR2 reads FQGNSA. The CDR3 covers 12 residues. V lost 4 bases, J lost 8 bases, and 9 bases lay in between. Findings and caveats of the study: The authors confirmed in vitro that three CMV-associated chains were specific for CMV antigens. Reportedly, fewer N-insertions than the roughly 700-donor mean appeared in an Asian-associated ancestry cluster in a later analysis.

The sequenced material came from PBMCs. The sequence was obtained from a male donor in good health and CMV-seronegative. The chain couples TRBV7-2 to TRBJ2-1; D unclear. The CDR3 nucleotides are TGTGCCAGCAGCTCCAGGTACTATGAGCAGTTCTTC. It encodes CASSSRYYEQFF.